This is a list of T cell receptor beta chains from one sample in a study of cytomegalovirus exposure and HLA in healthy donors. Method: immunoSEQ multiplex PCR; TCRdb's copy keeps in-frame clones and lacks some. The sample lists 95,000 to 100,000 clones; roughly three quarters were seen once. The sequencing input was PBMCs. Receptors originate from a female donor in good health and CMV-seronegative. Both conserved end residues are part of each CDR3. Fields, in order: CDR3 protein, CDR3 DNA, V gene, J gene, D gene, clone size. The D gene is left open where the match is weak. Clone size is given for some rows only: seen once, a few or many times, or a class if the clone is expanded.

CDR3: CASRRGQGAIYYGYTF; DNA: TGTGCCAGTAGACGGGGACAGGGGGCGATATACTATGGCTACACCTTC; V: TRBV19; J: TRBJ1-2; D: TRBD1; size: -
CDR3: CASSIRQGNQPQHF; DNA: TGTGCCAGCAGCATACGACAGGGGAATCAGCCCCAGCATTTT; V: TRBV7-2; J: TRBJ1-5; D: TRBD1; size: -
CDR3: CASSENRDEQYF; DNA: TGTGCCAGCAGTGAAAACAGGGACGAGCAGTACTTC; V: TRBV6-5; J: TRBJ2-7; D: -; size: -
CDR3: CASSQVSRGSTDTQYF; DNA: TGTGCCAGCAGCCAAGTTAGCAGGGGTAGCACAGATACGCAGTATTTT; V: TRBV4-2; J: TRBJ2-3; D: -; size: -
CDR3: CASSLGLAGADTQYF; DNA: TGTGCCAGCAGCTTGGGGCTAGCGGGAGCGGATACGCAGTATTTT; V: TRBV5-6; J: TRBJ2-3; D: TRBD2; size: -
CDR3: CASSLAQEYQETQYF; DNA: TGTGCCAGCAGCTTAGCTCAAGAGTACCAAGAGACCCAGTACTTC; V: TRBV7-8; J: TRBJ2-5; D: -; size: -
CDR3: CASSPPGSGRGGELFF; DNA: TGTGCCAGCAGCCCCCCGGGTAGCGGGAGGGGCGGGGAGCTGTTTTTT; V: TRBV7-3; J: TRBJ2-2; D: TRBD2; size: -
CDR3: CATSRDEWGQQETQYF; DNA: TGTGCCACCAGCAGAGATGAGTGGGGACAGCAAGAGACCCAGTACTTC; V: TRBV15; J: TRBJ2-5; D: TRBD1; size: -
CDR3: CASSLNPRGPLGEQYF; DNA: TGTGCCAGCAGCTTAAACCCCAGAGGGCCCCTTGGCGAGCAGTACTTC; V: TRBV7-8; J: TRBJ2-7; D: -; size: -
CDR3: CASSVATNYGQTLNPSTDTQYF; DNA: TGTGCCAGCAGCGTAGCTACTAATTACGGACAGACCCTAAATCCTAGCACAGATACGCAGTATTTT; V: TRBV9; J: TRBJ2-3; D: -; size: -
CDR3: CASSLVEAYTEAFF; DNA: TGTGCCAGCAGCTTAGTTGAAGCCTACACTGAAGCTTTCTTT; V: TRBV11-2; J: TRBJ1-1; D: -; size: -
CDR3: CASSARQGSSYNEQFF; DNA: TGTGCCAGCAGCGCTCGACAGGGGAGCTCCTACAATGAGCAGTTCTTC; V: TRBV7-2; J: TRBJ2-1; D: TRBD1; size: -
CDR3: CASRHPRGNAGELFF; DNA: TGTGCCAGTAGGCACCCCCGAGGGAACGCCGGGGAGCTGTTTTTT; V: TRBV19; J: TRBJ2-2; D: -; size: once
CDR3: CASSSGTSGSGEQYF; DNA: TGTGCCAGCAGCTCCGGGACTAGCGGGAGTGGCGAGCAGTACTTC; V: TRBV11-2; J: TRBJ2-7; D: TRBD2; size: few
CDR3: CASSSIRVFGELFF; DNA: TGTGCCAGCAGTTCCATCCGCGTGTTCGGGGAGCTGTTTTTT; V: TRBV27; J: TRBJ2-2; D: -; size: -
CDR3: CASSLQGALSYNEQFF; DNA: TGCGCCAGCAGCCTACAGGGGGCCCTCTCCTACAATGAGCAGTTCTTC; V: TRBV5-1; J: TRBJ2-1; D: TRBD1; size: -
CDR3: CASSFDEGQFF; DNA: TGTGCCAGCAGCTTCGACGAGGGGCAGTTCTTC; V: TRBV7-9; J: TRBJ2-1; D: -; size: -